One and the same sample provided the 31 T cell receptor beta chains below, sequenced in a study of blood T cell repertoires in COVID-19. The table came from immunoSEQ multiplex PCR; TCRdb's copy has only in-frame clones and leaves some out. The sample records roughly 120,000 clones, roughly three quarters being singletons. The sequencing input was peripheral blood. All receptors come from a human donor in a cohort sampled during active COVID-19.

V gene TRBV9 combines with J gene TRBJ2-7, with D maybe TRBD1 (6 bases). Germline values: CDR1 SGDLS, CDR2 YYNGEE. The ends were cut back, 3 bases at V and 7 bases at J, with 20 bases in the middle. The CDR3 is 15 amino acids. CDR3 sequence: CASSETPRDTAEQYF. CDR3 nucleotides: TGTGCCAGCAGCGAAACCCCCCGGGACACGGCTGAGCAGTACTTC.

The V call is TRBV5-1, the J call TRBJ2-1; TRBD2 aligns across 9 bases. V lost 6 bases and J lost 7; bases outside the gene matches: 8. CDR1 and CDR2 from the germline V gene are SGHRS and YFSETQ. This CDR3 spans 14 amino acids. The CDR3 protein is CASTRGGDFNEQFF. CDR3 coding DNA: TGCGCCAGCACTCGCGGGGGGGATTTTAATGAGCAGTTCTTC.

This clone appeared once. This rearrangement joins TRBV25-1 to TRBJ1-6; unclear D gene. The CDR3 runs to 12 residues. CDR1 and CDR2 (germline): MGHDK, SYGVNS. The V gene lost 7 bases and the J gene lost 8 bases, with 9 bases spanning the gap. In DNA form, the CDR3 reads TGTGCCAGCAACAGCCGAGATTCACCCCTCCACTTT. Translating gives CASNSRDSPLHF.

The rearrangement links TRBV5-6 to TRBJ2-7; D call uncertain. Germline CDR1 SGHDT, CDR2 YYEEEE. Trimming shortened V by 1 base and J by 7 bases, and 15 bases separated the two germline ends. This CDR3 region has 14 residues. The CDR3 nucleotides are TGTGCCAGCAGCTTGAGGCACCAGGTTCTTGAGCAGTACTTC. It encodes CASSLRHQVLEQYF. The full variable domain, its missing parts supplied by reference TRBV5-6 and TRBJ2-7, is DAGVTQSPTHLIKTRGQQVTLRCSPKSGHDTVSWYQQALGQGPQFIFQYYEEEERQRGNFPDRFSGHQFPNYSSELNVNALLLGDSALYLCASSLRHQVLEQYFGPGTRLTVT.

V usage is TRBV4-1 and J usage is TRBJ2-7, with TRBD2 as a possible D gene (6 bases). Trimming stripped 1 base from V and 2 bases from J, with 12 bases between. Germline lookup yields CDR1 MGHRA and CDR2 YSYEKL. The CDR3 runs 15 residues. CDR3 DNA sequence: TGCGCCAGCAGCCAAGCCGGGACTTTTACCTACGAGCAGTACTTC. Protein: CASSQAGTFTYEQYF.

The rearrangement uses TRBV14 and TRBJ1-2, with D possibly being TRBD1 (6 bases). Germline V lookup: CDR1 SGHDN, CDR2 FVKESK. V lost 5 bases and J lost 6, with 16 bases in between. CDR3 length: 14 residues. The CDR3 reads CASSAVLQGHGYTF. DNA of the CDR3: TGTGCCAGCAGCGCAGTGCTACAGGGCCATGGCTACACCTTC.

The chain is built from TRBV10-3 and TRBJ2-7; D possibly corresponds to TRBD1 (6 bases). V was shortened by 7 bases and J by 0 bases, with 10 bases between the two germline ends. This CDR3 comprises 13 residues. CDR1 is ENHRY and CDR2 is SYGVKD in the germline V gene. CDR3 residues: CAIIDRSSYEQYF. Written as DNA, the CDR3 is TGTGCCATCATCGACAGGAGCTCCTACGAGCAGTACTTC.

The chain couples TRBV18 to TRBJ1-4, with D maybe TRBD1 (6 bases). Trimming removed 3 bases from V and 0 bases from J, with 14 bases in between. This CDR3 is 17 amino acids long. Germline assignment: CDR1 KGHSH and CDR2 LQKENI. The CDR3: CASSPTGAITTNEKLFF. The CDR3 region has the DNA TGTGCCAGCTCACCGACAGGTGCAATTACAACTAATGAAAAACTGTTTTTT. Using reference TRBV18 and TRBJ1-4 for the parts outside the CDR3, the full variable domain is NAGVMQNPRHLVRRRGQEARLRCSPMKGHSHVYWYRQLPEEGLKFMVYLQKENIIDESGMPKERFSAEFPKEGPSILRIQQVVRGDSAAYFCASSPTGAITTNEKLFFGSGTQLSVL.

CDR3 region: CAWSEGGNTEAFF. CDR3 sequence (DNA): TGTGCCTGGAGTGAAGGGGGGAACACTGAAGCTTTCTTT. The V call is TRBV30, the J call TRBJ1-1; possible D gene TRBD1, 6 bases. The CDR3 is 13 amino acids. Germline lookup yields CDR1 GTSNPN and CDR2 SVGIG (reference sequence). The V and J ends lost 1 base and 1 base respectively, with 7 bases between them. The full variable domain, completed using reference TRBV30 and TRBJ1-1, is SQTIHQWPATLVQPVGSPLSLECTVEGTSNPNLYWYRQAAGRGLQLLFYSVGIGQISSEVPQNLSASRPQDRQFILSSKKLLLSDSGFYLCAWSEGGNTEAFFGQGTRLTVV.

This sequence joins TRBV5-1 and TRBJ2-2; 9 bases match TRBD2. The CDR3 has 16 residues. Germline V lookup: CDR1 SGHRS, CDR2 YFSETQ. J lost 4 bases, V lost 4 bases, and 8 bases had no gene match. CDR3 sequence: CASSRLAGLGTGELFF. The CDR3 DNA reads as TGCGCCAGCAGCCGTCTAGCGGGATTAGGCACCGGGGAGCTGTTTTTT.

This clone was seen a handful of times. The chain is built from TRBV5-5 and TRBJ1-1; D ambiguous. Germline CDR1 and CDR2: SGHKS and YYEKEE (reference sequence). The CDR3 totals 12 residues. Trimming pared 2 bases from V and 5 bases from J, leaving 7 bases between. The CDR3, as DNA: TGTGCCAGCAGCTTTAGCGGAACTGAAGCTTTCTTT. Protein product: CASSFSGTEAFF.

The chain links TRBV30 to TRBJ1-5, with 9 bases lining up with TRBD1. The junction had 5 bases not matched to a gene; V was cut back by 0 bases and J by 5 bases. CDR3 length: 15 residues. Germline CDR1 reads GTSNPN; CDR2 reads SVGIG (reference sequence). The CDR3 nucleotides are TGTGCCTGGAGTGTTGGGGGACAGGGTGATCAGCCCCAGCATTTT. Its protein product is CAWSVGGQGDQPQHF.

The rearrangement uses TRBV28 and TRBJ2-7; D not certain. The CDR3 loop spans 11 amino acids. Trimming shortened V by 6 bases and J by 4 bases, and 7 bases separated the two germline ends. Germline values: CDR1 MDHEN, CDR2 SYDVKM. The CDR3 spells CASSLRYEQYF. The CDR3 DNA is TGTGCCAGCAGCCTGAGGTACGAGCAGTACTTC. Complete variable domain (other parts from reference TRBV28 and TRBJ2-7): DVKVTQSSRYLVKRTGEKVFLECVQDMDHENMFWYRQDPGLGLRLIYFSYDVKMKEKGDIPEGYSVSREKKERFSLILESASTNQTSMYLCASSLRYEQYFGPGTRLTVT.

The CDR3, as DNA: TGCAGCGTTCAGGACAGGCCCTGGGAGCAGTACTTC. It is translated as CSVQDRPWEQYF. The chain recombines TRBV29-1 with TRBJ2-7; 7 bases are a match to TRBD1. Germline values: CDR1 SQVTM, CDR2 ANQGSEA. CDR3 length equals 12 residues. With 5 bases clipped from V and 7 bases from J, the junction kept 8 bases outside the gene matches.

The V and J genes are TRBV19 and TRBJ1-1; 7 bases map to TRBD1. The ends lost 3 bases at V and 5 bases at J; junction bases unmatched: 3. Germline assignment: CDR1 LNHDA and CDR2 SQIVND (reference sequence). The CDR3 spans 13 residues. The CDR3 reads CASSIGQVTEAFF. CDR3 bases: TGTGCCAGTAGTATCGGACAGGTGACTGAAGCTTTCTTT. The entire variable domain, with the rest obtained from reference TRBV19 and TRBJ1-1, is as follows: DGGITQSPKYLFRKEGQNVTLSCEQNLNHDAMYWYRQDPGQGLRLIYYSQIVNDFQKGDIAEGYSVSREKKESFPLTVTSAQKNPTAFYLCASSIGQVTEAFFGQGTRLTVV.

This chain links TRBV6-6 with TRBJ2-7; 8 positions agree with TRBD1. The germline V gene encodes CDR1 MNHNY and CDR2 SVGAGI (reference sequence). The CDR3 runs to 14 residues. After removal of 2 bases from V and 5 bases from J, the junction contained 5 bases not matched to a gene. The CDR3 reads CASSYAGQEHEQYF. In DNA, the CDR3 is TGTGCCAGCAGTTACGCGGGACAGGAACACGAGCAGTACTTC.

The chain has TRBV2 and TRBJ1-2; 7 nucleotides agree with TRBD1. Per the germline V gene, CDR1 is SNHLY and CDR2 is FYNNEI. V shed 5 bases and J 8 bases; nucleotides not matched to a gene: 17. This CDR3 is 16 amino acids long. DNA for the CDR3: TGTGCCAGCAGTTGGGGGGACGGGACAGACCTTTGGGGCTACACCTTC. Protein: CASSWGDGTDLWGYTF.

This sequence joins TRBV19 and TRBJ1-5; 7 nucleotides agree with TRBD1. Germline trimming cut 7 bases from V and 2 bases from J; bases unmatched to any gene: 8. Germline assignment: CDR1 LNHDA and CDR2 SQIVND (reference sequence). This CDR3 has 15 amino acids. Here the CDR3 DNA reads TGTGCCAGTAAGGGCCAGGGGGTAGGCAATCAGCCCCAGCATTTT. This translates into CASKGQGVGNQPQHF.

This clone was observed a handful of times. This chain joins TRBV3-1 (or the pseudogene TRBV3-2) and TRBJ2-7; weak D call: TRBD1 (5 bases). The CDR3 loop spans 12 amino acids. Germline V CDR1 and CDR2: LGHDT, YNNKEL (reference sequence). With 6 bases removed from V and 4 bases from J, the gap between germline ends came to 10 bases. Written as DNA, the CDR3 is TGTGCCAGCAGTCTAAAGGGGTACGAGCAGTACTTC. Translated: CASSLKGYEQYF.

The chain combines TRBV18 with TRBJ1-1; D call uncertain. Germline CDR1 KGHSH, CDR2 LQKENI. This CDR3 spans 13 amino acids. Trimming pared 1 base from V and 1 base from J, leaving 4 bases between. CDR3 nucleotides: TGTGCCAGCTCACCACACAAGAACACTGAAGCTTTCTTT. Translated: CASSPHKNTEAFF.

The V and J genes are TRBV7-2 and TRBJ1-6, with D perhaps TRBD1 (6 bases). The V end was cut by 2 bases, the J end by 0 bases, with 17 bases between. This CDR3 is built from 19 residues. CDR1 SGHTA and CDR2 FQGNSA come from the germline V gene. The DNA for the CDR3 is TGTGCCAGCAGCTTACCCCGGGCCCAGGGGAGCTCCTATAATTCACCCCTCCACTTT. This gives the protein CASSLPRAQGSSYNSPLHF.

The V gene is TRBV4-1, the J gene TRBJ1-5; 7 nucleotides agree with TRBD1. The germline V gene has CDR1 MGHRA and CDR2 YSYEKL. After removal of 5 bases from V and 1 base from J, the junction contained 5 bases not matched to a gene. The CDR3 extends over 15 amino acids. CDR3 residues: CASSAGQWSNQPQHF. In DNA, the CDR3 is TGCGCCAGCAGCGCGGGACAGTGGAGCAATCAGCCCCAGCATTTT.

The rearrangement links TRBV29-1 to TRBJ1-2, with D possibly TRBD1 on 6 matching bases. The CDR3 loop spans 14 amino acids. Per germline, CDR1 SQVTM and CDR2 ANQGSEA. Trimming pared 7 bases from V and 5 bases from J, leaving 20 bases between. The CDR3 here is CSATFSRGGYGYTF. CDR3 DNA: TGCAGCGCTACCTTTTCAAGGGGGGGTTATGGCTACACCTTC.

The CDR3 nucleotides read TGTGCCAGCAGCTTAGTTGTCGGTTACGAGCAGTACTTC. It translates to CASSLVVGYEQYF. This chain connects TRBV11-2 to TRBJ2-7; D not resolved. Trimming removed 1 base at V and 4 bases at J, with 8 bases between. This CDR3 is built from 13 residues. The germline V gene encodes CDR1 SGHAT and CDR2 FQNNGV.

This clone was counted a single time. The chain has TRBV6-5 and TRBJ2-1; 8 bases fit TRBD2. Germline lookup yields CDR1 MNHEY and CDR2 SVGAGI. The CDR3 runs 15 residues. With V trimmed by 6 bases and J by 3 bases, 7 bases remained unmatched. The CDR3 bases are TGTGCCAGCAGCGAGGGGACTAGTGACTACAATGAGCAGTTCTTC. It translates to CASSEGTSDYNEQFF.

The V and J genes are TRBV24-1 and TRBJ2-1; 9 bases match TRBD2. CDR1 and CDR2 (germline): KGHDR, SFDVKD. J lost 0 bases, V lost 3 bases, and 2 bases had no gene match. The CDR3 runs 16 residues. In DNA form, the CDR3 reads TGTGCCACCAGTGATCGGACTAGCGACTCCTACAATGAGCAGTTCTTC. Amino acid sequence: CATSDRTSDSYNEQFF.

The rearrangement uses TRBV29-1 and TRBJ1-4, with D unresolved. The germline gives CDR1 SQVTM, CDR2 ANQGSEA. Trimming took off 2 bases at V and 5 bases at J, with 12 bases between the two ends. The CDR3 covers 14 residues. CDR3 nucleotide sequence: TGCAGCGTTGAAATAGCGGGGTCCAATGAAAAACTGTTTTTT. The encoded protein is CSVEIAGSNEKLFF.

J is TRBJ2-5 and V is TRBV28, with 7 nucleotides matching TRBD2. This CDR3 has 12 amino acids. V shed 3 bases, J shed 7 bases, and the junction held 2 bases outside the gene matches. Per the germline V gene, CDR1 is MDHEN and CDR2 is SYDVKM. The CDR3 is CASSLGGGTQYF. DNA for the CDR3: TGTGCCAGCAGTTTGGGCGGGGGGACCCAGTACTTC.

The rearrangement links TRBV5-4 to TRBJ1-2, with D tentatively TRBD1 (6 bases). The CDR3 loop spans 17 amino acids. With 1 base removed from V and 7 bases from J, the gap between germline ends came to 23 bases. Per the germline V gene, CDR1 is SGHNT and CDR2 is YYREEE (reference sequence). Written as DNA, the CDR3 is TGTGCCAGCAGCTTGTTAAAGGGGGTAGAAGCAAGTGGTGGCTACACCTTC. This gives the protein CASSLLKGVEASGGYTF.

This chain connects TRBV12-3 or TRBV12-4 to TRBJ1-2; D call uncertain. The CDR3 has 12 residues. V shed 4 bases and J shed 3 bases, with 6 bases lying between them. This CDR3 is CASSSSDYGYTF. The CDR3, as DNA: TGTGCCAGCAGTTCCTCGGACTATGGCTACACCTTC.

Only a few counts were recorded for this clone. CDR3 in DNA: TGTGCCAGCAGTTCGCGACGGGATTCACCCCTCCACTTT. It yields the protein CASSSRRDSPLHF. The chain recombines TRBV28 with TRBJ1-6, with D unresolved. CDR1 is MDHEN, CDR2 SYDVKM, per germline. This CDR3 region has 13 residues. Trimming shortened V by 4 bases and J by 8 bases, and 9 bases separated the two germline ends.